A single sample gave rise to the 31 T cell receptor beta chains below, sequenced in a study of blood T cell repertoires in COVID-19. Clones were sequenced by immunoSEQ multiplex PCR, and TCRdb holds only the in-frame ones, with some missing. The sample lists fewer than 250,000 clones; more than 80% were seen once. Sequencing used peripheral blood. These receptors all come from a human donor in a cohort sampled during active COVID-19.

This clone came up once. The chain recombines TRBV14 with TRBJ1-1, with D perhaps TRBD1 (6 bases). The CDR3 runs to 14 residues. Germline V CDR1 and CDR2: SGHDN, FVKESK. V lost 7 bases and J lost 4, with 16 bases in between. This CDR3 reads CASIPTGRGTEAFF. CDR3 DNA: TGTGCCAGCATCCCGACAGGCAGGGGCACTGAAGCTTTCTTT.

The V call is TRBV3-1 (or the pseudogene TRBV3-2), the J call TRBJ1-2; possible D gene TRBD1, 5 bases. The V and J ends lost 0 bases and 4 bases respectively, with 9 bases between them. The length of the CDR3 is 14 residues. In germline, CDR1 is LGHDT, CDR2 YNNKEL (reference sequence). CDR3 bases: TGTGCCAGCAGCCAAGATTTGACAGCCTATGGCTACACCTTC. Amino acids: CASSQDLTAYGYTF.

This clone showed up just once. The rearrangement joins TRBV6-4 to TRBJ2-1; 7 bases fit TRBD2. The CDR3 is 14 residues long. V lost 4 bases, J lost 6 bases, and 6 bases stayed unmatched. Germline CDR1 reads MRHNA; CDR2 reads SNTAGT. The CDR3 bases are TGTGCCAGCAGTGTTGGACTAGAGGGCAATGAGCAGTTCTTC. It is translated as CASSVGLEGNEQFF.

The gene calls are TRBV18 and TRBJ2-7; perhaps TRBD1 as D (6 bases). Germline CDR1 reads KGHSH; CDR2 reads LQKENI. CDR3 length: 14 amino acids. Trimming removed 2 bases at V and 4 bases at J, with 12 bases between. CDR3 in DNA: TGTGCCAGCTCACCAGGGTCAAGGGGGTACGAGCAGTACTTC. Translating it yields CASSPGSRGYEQYF. Supplemented by reference TRBV18 and TRBJ2-7, the full variable domain reads NAGVMQNPRHLVRRRGQEARLRCSPMKGHSHVYWYRQLPEEGLKFMVYLQKENIIDESGMPKERFSAEFPKEGPSILRIQQVVRGDSAAYFCASSPGSRGYEQYFGPGTRLTVT.

V and J are TRBV11-2 and TRBJ1-4; 7 bases are a match to TRBD1. The CDR3 runs 16 residues. Germline CDR1 and CDR2: SGHAT and FQNNGV. The V gene end was trimmed by 6 bases and the J gene end by 7 bases; junction bases not matched to a gene: 14. CDR3 protein: CASRGLRGRSSEKLFF. CDR3 sequence (DNA): TGTGCCAGCAGGGGGTTAAGGGGGCGAAGTTCTGAAAAACTGTTTTTT.

This sequence joins TRBV29-1 and TRBJ2-1; D may be TRBD1 (5 bases). CDR1 is SQVTM and CDR2 is ANQGSEA in the germline V gene. The CDR3 has 11 residues. The V gene lost 4 bases and the J gene lost 8 bases, with 9 bases spanning the gap. CDR3: CSVGQTDEQFF. The CDR3 coding sequence is TGCAGCGTTGGACAGACGGATGAGCAGTTCTTC.

The V call is TRBV3-1 (or the pseudogene TRBV3-2), the J call TRBJ2-7, with TRBD2 matching over 11 bases. V lost 3 bases to trimming and J lost 6 bases; unmatched junction nucleotides: 7. The CDR3 spans 15 residues. Germline values: CDR1 LGHDT, CDR2 YNNKEL (reference sequence). This CDR3 is CASSQGTSGIGEQYF. The CDR3 bases are TGTGCCAGCAGCCAGGGGACTAGCGGTATCGGCGAGCAGTACTTC.

V gene TRBV5-6 combines with J gene TRBJ1-6; TRBD1 agrees at 8 bases. The CDR3 covers 17 residues. V lost 3 bases to trimming and J lost 3 bases; unmatched junction nucleotides: 8. Germline V CDR1 and CDR2: SGHDT, YYEEEE. Written as DNA, the CDR3 is TGTGCCAGCAGCTCAATGGACAGGGCAGACTATAATTCACCCCTCCACTTT. Amino acids: CASSSMDRADYNSPLHF.

The chain has TRBV5-1 and TRBJ1-1; D unresolved. Germline V CDR1 and CDR2: SGHRS, YFSETQ. The CDR3 totals 14 residues. Trimming stripped 0 bases from V and 1 base from J, with 7 bases between. DNA for the CDR3: TGCGCCAGCAGCTTGGTATTAGCGAACACTGAAGCTTTCTTT. Translating it yields CASSLVLANTEAFF.

The chain has TRBV14 and TRBJ2-3; D is undetermined. V dropped 4 bases and J dropped 4 bases, with 12 bases sitting between them. This CDR3 has 14 residues. Germline V gene sequence: CDR1 SGHDN, CDR2 FVKESK. The CDR3 sequence is CASSLGSQADTQYF. CDR3 DNA sequence: TGTGCCAGCAGCCTTGGCTCCCAAGCAGATACGCAGTATTTT. Full variable domain (remainder filled in from reference TRBV14 and TRBJ2-3): EAGVTQFPSHSVIEKGQTVTLRCDPISGHDNLYWYRRVMGKEIKFLLHFVKESKQDESGMPNNRFLAERTGGTYSTLKVQPAELEDSGVYFCASSLGSQADTQYFGPGTRLTVL.

This chain connects TRBV7-8 to TRBJ1-1; the D gene is possibly TRBD1 (5 bases). Germline V lookup: CDR1 SGHVS, CDR2 FQNEAQ. The CDR3 runs to 14 residues. V lost 1 base, J lost 1 base, and 7 bases lay in between. CDR3 in amino acids: CASSLGTPNTEAFF. The CDR3 coding sequence is TGTGCCAGCAGCTTAGGGACACCGAACACTGAAGCTTTCTTT.

The chain joins TRBV5-1 to TRBJ1-2; D is ambiguous. Between the trimmed V and J ends, which lost 2 bases and 8 bases, there was a span of 16 bases. CDR3 size: 14 residues. Per germline, CDR1 SGHRS and CDR2 YFSETQ. The CDR3, as DNA: TGCGCCAGCAGCTTAACAGACATGAAAGAAGGCTACACCTTC. Translation: CASSLTDMKEGYTF.

This clone was counted once. Written as DNA, the CDR3 is TGTGCCAGCAGCTTATTAGCGGGAGTTCGGGATACGCAGTATTTT. Translation gives CASSLLAGVRDTQYF. The rearrangement uses TRBV7-2 and TRBJ2-3; TRBD2 matches 9 bases. The CDR3 has 15 residues. V lost 2 bases and J lost 6; bases outside the gene matches: 6. CDR1 SGHTA and CDR2 FQGNSA come from the germline V gene.

The J gene is TRBJ1-1, the V gene TRBV29-1; D is uncertain. From germline, CDR1 is SQVTM and CDR2 ANQGSEA. Trimming pared 2 bases from V and 5 bases from J, leaving 15 bases between. CDR3 length equals 14 residues. The CDR3 loop is CSVEYLDRETEAFF. The CDR3 coding sequence is TGCAGCGTTGAATACTTGGACCGGGAGACTGAAGCTTTCTTT.

The chain recombines TRBV10-3 with TRBJ2-7, with TRBD2 matching 14 bases. The V gene's germline CDR1 is ENHRY and CDR2 SYGVKD. Losses at the gene ends were 3 bases for V and 1 base for J; bases not matched to a gene: 5. This CDR3 has 17 amino acids. In nucleotides, the CDR3 is TGTGCCATCAGTGAAGGGACTAGCGGGGGTGCATCCTACGAGCAGTACTTC. This translates into CAISEGTSGGASYEQYF.

J is TRBJ1-4 and V is TRBV5-6; D remains unclear. Looked up from germline, CDR1 is SGHDT and CDR2 is YYEEEE. CDR3 length: 14 amino acids. V lost 4 bases and J lost 4, with 11 bases in between. DNA of the CDR3: TGTGCCAGCAGCCGAGGGATCCTTAATGAAAAACTGTTTTTT. It specifies CASSRGILNEKLFF.

This clone was observed a handful of times. The genes are TRBV5-6 and TRBJ2-2, with 10 bases lining up with TRBD2. J gave up 1 base and V 2 bases, and 2 bases lay outside the gene matches. This CDR3 has 16 amino acids. The germline V gene encodes CDR1 SGHDT and CDR2 YYEEEE. Here the CDR3 DNA reads TGTGCCAGCAGCTTACCTAGCGGGGGGAACACCGGGGAGCTGTTTTTT. Translated, it gives CASSLPSGGNTGELFF. Full variable domain (missing parts from reference TRBV5-6 and TRBJ2-2): DAGVTQSPTHLIKTRGQQVTLRCSPKSGHDTVSWYQQALGQGPQFIFQYYEEEERQRGNFPDRFSGHQFPNYSSELNVNALLLGDSALYLCASSLPSGGNTGELFFGEGSRLTVL.

The chain employs TRBV14 and TRBJ2-7; 7 bases are shared with TRBD1. Per germline, CDR1 SGHDN and CDR2 FVKESK. This CDR3 is 15 amino acids long. The trim removed 6 bases at V and 3 bases at J, leaving 11 bases unmatched. The DNA for the CDR3 is TGTGCCAGCAGGAGTAGAGGGGGCCGAGACTACGAGCAGTACTTC. This sequence encodes CASRSRGGRDYEQYF.

The rearrangement joins TRBV30 to TRBJ1-2; D not resolved. The CDR3 spans 12 residues. Germline V gene sequence: CDR1 GTSNPN, CDR2 SVGIG (reference sequence). Trimming removed 0 bases from V and 5 bases from J, with 7 bases in between. CDR3 DNA: TGTGCCTGGAGTGTACCAGATTATGGCTACACCTTC. It yields the protein CAWSVPDYGYTF. The full variable domain, completed using reference TRBV30 and TRBJ1-2, is SQTIHQWPATLVQPVGSPLSLECTVEGTSNPNLYWYRQAAGRGLQLLFYSVGIGQISSEVPQNLSASRPQDRQFILSSKKLLLSDSGFYLCAWSVPDYGYTFGSGTRLTVV.

This rearrangement joins TRBV19 to TRBJ1-2; 7 nucleotides align to TRBD1. Germline V lookup: CDR1 LNHDA, CDR2 SQIVND (reference sequence). J gave up 3 bases and V 6 bases, and 4 bases lay outside the gene matches. The CDR3 is 13 amino acids. The CDR3 loop reads CASRKGTDYGYTF. In DNA, the CDR3 is TGTGCCAGTAGAAAGGGGACAGACTATGGCTACACCTTC.

Written as DNA, the CDR3 is TGTGCCAGTAGTATCGGGACAGACGATAATTCACCCCTCCACTTT. Translating it yields CASSIGTDDNSPLHF. J is TRBJ1-6 and V is TRBV19; 7 bases match TRBD1. This CDR3 spans 15 amino acids. Germline-derived CDR1 and CDR2 are LNHDA and SQIVND (reference sequence). After removal of 3 bases from V and 5 bases from J, the junction contained 4 bases not matched to a gene.

This chain links TRBV27 with TRBJ1-2; maybe TRBD1 (5 bases). V lost 5 bases and J 3 bases, leaving 19 bases between the germline ends. Germline loops: CDR1 MNHEY, CDR2 SMNVEV (reference sequence). The CDR3 has 16 amino acids. The CDR3 DNA reads TGTGCCAGCAGTCCCTTCACAAGGGGCACATACTATGGCTACACCTTC. Translating gives CASSPFTRGTYYGYTF.

This clone was found many times. The genes are TRBV11-2 and TRBJ2-7, with 7 nucleotides matching TRBD2. The CDR3 runs 15 residues. V shed 7 bases and J 0 bases; nucleotides not matched to a gene: 9. Germline V gene lookup returns CDR1 SGHAT and CDR2 FQNNGV. The CDR3, as DNA: TGTGCCAGCACCGGCGGCGGGAGAAGCTCCTACGAGCAGTACTTC. Protein sequence: CASTGGGRSSYEQYF.

The chain carries TRBV18 and TRBJ2-1; TRBD2 matches 7 bases. Germline V gene data show CDR1 as KGHSH and CDR2 as LQKENI. This CDR3 is 13 amino acids long. J was trimmed by 6 bases and V by 3 bases; bases with no gene match: 2. CDR3 region: CASSPGLVNEQFF. The CDR3 nucleotides are TGTGCCAGCTCACCTGGACTAGTCAATGAGCAGTTCTTC. The full variable domain, completed using reference TRBV18 and TRBJ2-1, is NAGVMQNPRHLVRRRGQEARLRCSPMKGHSHVYWYRQLPEEGLKFMVYLQKENIIDESGMPKERFSAEFPKEGPSILRIQQVVRGDSAAYFCASSPGLVNEQFFGPGTRLTVL.

The genes are TRBV10-3 and TRBJ2-1; 7 bases map to TRBD2. The CDR3 extends over 19 amino acids. V was clipped by 3 bases and J by 0 bases; unmatched bases: 14. The germline V gene encodes CDR1 ENHRY and CDR2 SYGVKD. The CDR3 coding sequence is TGTGCCATCAGTGATCTTCTAGCGGAAAGTACGAGCTCCTACAATGAGCAGTTCTTC. Translated, it gives CAISDLLAESTSSYNEQFF.

This sequence joins TRBV28 and TRBJ1-2; TRBD1 might be the D (6 bases). The V and J ends lost 8 bases and 4 bases respectively, with 11 bases between them. The germline V gene encodes CDR1 MDHEN and CDR2 SYDVKM. This CDR3 is 12 amino acids long. CDR3 nucleotide sequence: TGTGCCAGCGTTGGACAGATCTATGGCTACACCTTC. Its protein product is CASVGQIYGYTF.

In the case of this clone: This sample includes further DNA sequences coding for the same CDR3. The chain combines TRBV18 with TRBJ2-3; 9 nucleotides line up with TRBD2. Germline values: CDR1 KGHSH, CDR2 LQKENI. V trimming: 6 bases; J trimming: 1 base; junction bases outside the gene matches: 5. This CDR3 has 15 amino acids. Here the CDR3 DNA reads TGTGCCAGCTCTCCGGGACTAGCTGGCACAGATACGCAGTATTTT. It encodes CASSPGLAGTDTQYF.

The gene calls are TRBV6-5 and TRBJ1-3, with 8 bases lining up with TRBD1. The V gene's germline CDR1 is MNHEY and CDR2 SVGAGI. V was pared by 0 bases and J by 4 bases, with 5 bases of the junction left unmatched. The CDR3 covers 16 residues. This CDR3 is CASSYSQGARGNTIYF. The CDR3, as DNA: TGTGCCAGCAGTTACTCTCAGGGGGCGCGGGGAAACACCATATATTTT.

The rearrangement uses TRBV5-5 and TRBJ1-5, with D perhaps matching TRBD1 (5 bases). CDR1 SGHKS and CDR2 YYEKEE come from the germline V gene (reference sequence). V lost 4 bases and J lost 7, with 12 bases in between. This CDR3 comprises 13 residues. CDR3 residues: CASSLGGVQPQHF. The DNA for the CDR3 is TGTGCCAGCAGCCTGGGGGGGGTCCAGCCCCAGCATTTT. Variable domain in full (rest from reference TRBV5-5 and TRBJ1-5): DAGVTQSPTHLIKTRGQQVTLRCSPISGHKSVSWYQQVLGQGPQFIFQYYEKEERGRGNFPDRFSARQFPNYSSELNVNALLLGDSALYLCASSLGGVQPQHFGDGTRLSIL.

A remark on this clone: The same CDR3 also results from other DNA sequences found in this sample. CDR3 in amino acids: CASSLGRGGQPQHF. DNA of the CDR3: TGTGCCAGCAGCCTCGGAAGGGGTGGACAGCCCCAGCATTTT. This chain links TRBV7-8 with TRBJ1-5; possible D gene TRBD1, 5 bases. V dropped 5 bases and J dropped 7 bases, with 15 bases sitting between them. Germline V CDR1 and CDR2: SGHVS, FQNEAQ. The CDR3 covers 14 residues.

The chain is built from TRBV7-3 and TRBJ2-3; tentative D call: TRBD1 (5 bases). Germline CDR1 reads SGHTA; CDR2 reads FQGTGA. V lost 0 bases and J 3 bases, leaving 10 bases between the germline ends. The CDR3 length is 15 residues. The CDR3 is CASSLTSQGTDTQYF. CDR3 bases: TGTGCCAGCAGCTTAACTTCCCAGGGAACAGATACGCAGTATTTT. The variable domain in full, completed from reference TRBV7-3 and TRBJ2-3, reads GAGVSQTPSNKVTEKGKYVELRCDPISGHTALYWYRQSLGQGPEFLIYFQGTGAADDSGLPNDRFFAVRPEGSVSTLKIQRTERGDSAVYLCASSLTSQGTDTQYFGPGTRLTVL.